The clone carrying this TCR beta chain appeared many times. The antigen is unknown. These data originate in a study of T cells in Graves' hyperthyroidism and ophthalmopathy. On the study more broadly: Upon initial diagnosis and before any treatment, peripheral blood was collected. Notes on the study in general: Most thyroid clonotypes expanded above 0.001 appeared in blood too.

The CDR3 extends over 11 amino acids. Germline values: CDR1 SGHTA, CDR2 FQGNSA. Trimming took 6 bases from V and 10 from J, leaving 12 bases between them. Amplified regions were TCR beta CDR3 sequences from RNA transcripts. The study used the HTBI primer set for a first-round RT-PCR of the TCR CDR3. TCRdb reprocessed the multiplex PCR reads via MiXCR and lists one record per CDR3 protein. The data show nearly 750,000 distinct CDR3 sequences, with just over 35% seen just once and 31% held by the top ten. Patients showing uncontrolled infection, other autoimmune disease, pregnancy or lactation were ineligible. PBMCs stemmed from less than 13 ml fresh peripheral blood.

Input material: blood. The receptor's source is a woman in her forties with Graves' hyperthyroidism. The V and J genes are TRBV7-2 and TRBJ1-1; TRBD1 is a possible D gene (5 bases). For the CDR3, the DNA is TGTGCCAGCAGACCGACAGTCGGAGCTTTCTTT. As protein: CASRPTVGAFF.